This TCR beta chain was recorded in a study of T-cell reconstitution after alpha-beta-depleted transplantation in children. The V end lost 1 base, the J end lost 1 base, and 10 bases lay between the germline ends. The CDR3 covers 15 residues. Unique molecular identifiers were built into the TCRbeta library. TCRdb used MiXCR to reprocess the PCR reads, holding one entry per CDR3 protein. The top ten clones hold roughly 14% of a sample with around 580,000 distinct CDR3 sequences, roughly 23% of them seen once. The sequences come from PBMCs, mostly from graft donor cells, collected 360 days after TCRalphabeta/CD19-depleted stem cell transplant. V gene TRBV12-3 or TRBV12-4 combines with J gene TRBJ1-1, with a weak D call TRBD1 (5 bases). The receptor's source is a boy under three years old who had a stem cell transplant for acute myeloid leukemia, so the T cells may come from the graft donor. The CDR3 sequence: CASSLVTGANTEAFF. DNA of the CDR3: TGTGCCAGCAGTTTAGTCACCGGGGCGAACACTGAAGCTTTCTTT.